This TCR beta chain was recovered during a study of cytomegalovirus exposure and HLA in healthy donors. Everyone who donated was a healthy bone marrow donor. Study results and caveats: Most of the TCR beta V segments (in an earlier analysis) were productive either about 87% or about 30% of the time. Later analysis demonstrated an association between a missense DCLRE1C variant and TCR beta V- and J-gene trimming.

With respect to this clone: The antigen is unknown.

This CDR3 has 11 amino acids. The V and J ends lost 1 base and 9 bases respectively, with 4 bases between them. The germline V gene has CDR1 SGHTA and CDR2 FQGNSA. Primers for the PCR totalled 60 Vbeta and 13 Jbeta. TCRdb's copy holds only in-frame clones and misses some; the assay was immunoSEQ multiplex PCR. The data hold about 130,000 clones, with approximately 85% observed a single time. The TCR sequence derives from a woman under 40 in good health and CMV-seropositive. The sample consisted of PBMCs. V is TRBV7-2 and J is TRBJ2-1; D ambiguous. The CDR3 sequence: CASSLGPEQFF. CDR3 coding DNA: TGTGCCAGCAGCTTAGGGCCTGAGCAGTTCTTC.